The 21 T cell receptor beta chains in this list originate from one sample, sequenced in a study of CD8+ T cells in alopecia areata. Reverse transcribed after extraction, RNA yielded cDNA as the sequencing template. Clones were sequenced by immunoSEQ multiplex PCR, and TCRdb holds only the in-frame ones, with some missing. Of some 150,000 clones listed, 50% to 65% were seen once; the top ten hold around 19%. The sample was CD8+ T cells sorted from blood, taken at week 0. The receptors come from a human donor with alopecia areata.

J is TRBJ2-7 and V is TRBV5-1; 13 bases map to TRBD2. The CDR3 is 14 amino acids. V lost 4 bases to trimming and J lost 7 bases; unmatched junction nucleotides: 5. CDR1 SGHRS and CDR2 YFSETQ come from the germline V gene. The CDR3 DNA follows: TGCGCCAGCAGCCCTGGACTAGCGGGAGCGGAGCAGTACTTC. This translates into CASSPGLAGAEQYF.

CDR3 sequence: CASSATGGAAKNIQYF. As DNA, the CDR3 is TGTGCCAGCAGCGCCACAGGGGGCGCAGCCAAAAACATTCAGTACTTC. The rearrangement joins TRBV9 to TRBJ2-4; 9 bases agree with TRBD1. This CDR3 comprises 16 residues. Germline loops: CDR1 SGDLS, CDR2 YYNGEE. V lost 3 bases and J lost 0; bases outside the gene matches: 4.

This clone was found a few times. The V and J genes are TRBV5-4 and TRBJ2-3, with D unresolved. CDR1 SGHNT and CDR2 YYREEE come from the germline V gene (reference sequence). The CDR3 loop spans 13 amino acids. The V and J ends lost 1 base and 4 bases respectively, with 7 bases between them. For the CDR3, the DNA is TGTGCCAGCAGCTTGCGGGCGTCAGATACGCAGTATTTT. This sequence encodes CASSLRASDTQYF.

The chain uses TRBV29-1 and TRBJ1-3; no firm D call. CDR1 is SQVTM and CDR2 is ANQGSEA in the germline V gene. The CDR3 length is 16 residues. V was trimmed by 4 bases and J by 0 bases, leaving 16 bases between them. The CDR3 bases are TGCAGCGTTGCCCTAATAAGACCGTCCTCTGGAAACACCATATATTTT. It specifies CSVALIRPSSGNTIYF.

The rearrangement uses TRBV11-2 and TRBJ2-7; D possibly corresponds to TRBD2 (5 bases). Germline V lookup: CDR1 SGHAT, CDR2 FQNNGV. The CDR3 length is 13 residues. Trimming pared 1 base from V and 7 bases from J, leaving 11 bases between. CDR3 coding DNA: TGTGCCAGCAGCTTAGGAGAGGGAAGGGAGCAGTACTTC. Its protein is CASSLGEGREQYF.

This clone turned up a few times. At one of its ends the junction is not consistent with the germline gene, which may arise from a read error. V usage is TRBV29-1 and J usage is TRBJ1-2; D gene unclear. From germline, CDR1 is SQVTM and CDR2 ANQGSEA. The CDR3 spans 12 residues. The CDR3 loop reads CSVEDQVGLALF. CDR3 DNA sequence: TGCAGCGTTGAAGATCAGGTCGGCCTAGCCCTCTTC.

Worth noting for this clone: In the same sample, other DNA sequences code for this CDR3. The chain has TRBV11-2 and TRBJ1-1, with D uncertain. The CDR3 length is 12 residues. CDR1 SGHAT and CDR2 FQNNGV come from the germline V gene. The germline V and J ends were trimmed by 2 bases and 4 bases, with 5 bases remaining between them. The CDR3, as DNA: TGTGCCAGCAGCTTACGTTCCACTGAAGCTTTCTTT. The encoded protein is CASSLRSTEAFF.

This clone was seen a few times. The gene calls are TRBV10-1 and TRBJ2-3; no reliable D call. V was clipped by 8 bases and J by 6 bases, with 6 bases between them. This CDR3 spans 10 amino acids. Germline CDR1 reads WNHNN; CDR2 reads SYGVQD (reference sequence). The CDR3 is CASRCDTQYF. Written as DNA, the CDR3 is TGCGCCAGCCGGTGTGATACGCAGTATTTT.

In its sample, this clone was seen many times. The rearrangement links TRBV4-3 to TRBJ1-5; 8 nucleotides align to TRBD1. This CDR3 has 14 residues. Germline V gene sequence: CDR1 LGHNA, CDR2 YSLEER. Trimming took 2 bases from V and 4 from J; bases not matched to a gene: 1. CDR3 amino acids: CASSQWTGNQPQHF. The CDR3 DNA is TGCGCCAGCAGCCAATGGACAGGGAATCAGCCCCAGCATTTT.

The chain couples TRBV29-1 to TRBJ2-7; D possibly uses TRBD1 or TRBD2 (5 bases each). This CDR3 has 17 residues. Germline values: CDR1 SQVTM, CDR2 ANQGSEA. Trimming cost V 4 bases and J 4 bases, with 26 bases left between them. In nucleotides, the CDR3 is TGCAGCGTTGGGCTGCCTCCGGGACGGAGGATAGGGTACGAGCAGTACTTC. The encoded protein is CSVGLPPGRRIGYEQYF.

The V and J genes are TRBV7-9 and TRBJ1-5; D call uncertain. Trimming left V 4 bases short and J 0 bases short, with 13 bases between. Germline-derived CDR1 and CDR2 are SEHNR and FQNEAQ (reference sequence). There are 16 residues in the CDR3. The DNA of the CDR3 is TGTGCCAGCAGCTCCGCCGAGAGTTATAGCAATCAGCCCCAGCATTTT. Translation: CASSSAESYSNQPQHF.

This rearrangement joins TRBV15 to TRBJ2-2; tentative D call: TRBD1 (5 bases). The germline V and J ends were trimmed by 0 bases and 8 bases, with 7 bases remaining between them. The CDR3 has 13 amino acids. CDR1 is LNHNV, CDR2 YYDKDF, per germline (reference sequence). The CDR3 is CATSRDRGGELFF. Here the CDR3 DNA reads TGTGCCACCAGCAGAGATAGGGGAGGGGAGCTGTTTTTT.

The J gene is TRBJ2-7, the V gene TRBV7-2, with TRBD2 matching 9 bases. The J segment lost 3 bases and the V segment lost 5 bases, leaving 5 bases of the junction unmatched. This CDR3 is built from 14 residues. Germline CDR1 and CDR2: SGHTA and FQGNSA. The CDR3 sequence: CASSMGLARYEQYF. The CDR3, as DNA: TGTGCCAGCAGCATGGGACTAGCTCGCTACGAGCAGTACTTC.

This clone was counted ten times or more. The chain recombines TRBV4-3 with TRBJ1-4, with D unresolved. Germline CDR1 reads LGHNA; CDR2 reads YSLEER. V lost 0 bases, J lost 6 bases, and 14 bases lay in between. The CDR3 consists of 16 residues. Here the CDR3 reads CASSQDFGISYEKLFF. The CDR3 DNA reads TGCGCCAGCAGCCAAGATTTCGGCATATCCTATGAAAAACTGTTTTTT.

This clone was seen a few times. The rearrangement joins TRBV9 to TRBJ1-2, with no clear D. V shed 0 bases and J shed 4 bases, with 10 bases lying between them. The germline gives CDR1 SGDLS, CDR2 YYNGEE. This CDR3 is 14 amino acids long. In nucleotides, the CDR3 is TGTGCCAGCAGCGTAGGAGAGGGAAGCTATGGCTACACCTTC. Its protein is CASSVGEGSYGYTF.

In this sample, this clone turned up a few times. The chain couples TRBV2 to TRBJ2-2; 10 bases match TRBD2. Trimming took 1 base from V and 0 from J; bases not matched to a gene: 2. CDR3 length equals 17 residues. The V gene's germline CDR1 is SNHLY and CDR2 FYNNEI. CDR3 amino acids: CASSEGLAGSNTGELFF. The CDR3 coding sequence is TGTGCCAGCAGTGAAGGACTAGCGGGCTCGAACACCGGGGAGCTGTTTTTT.

On this clone: Other DNA sequences from this sample encode an identical CDR3 as well. The rearrangement joins TRBV29-1 to TRBJ1-2; 9 nucleotides match TRBD1. J lost 5 bases, V lost 3 bases, and 1 base had no gene match. The CDR3 has 12 amino acids. Germline V gene sequence: CDR1 SQVTM, CDR2 ANQGSEA. The CDR3 reads CSVDGQGYGYTF. DNA for the CDR3: TGCAGCGTTGATGGACAGGGGTATGGCTACACCTTC.

The chain uses TRBV7-2 and TRBJ2-7, with 12 bases that match TRBD1. The CDR3 extends over 15 amino acids. Per the germline V gene, CDR1 is SGHTA and CDR2 is FQGNSA. J lost 4 bases, V lost 5 bases, and 6 bases had no gene match. CDR3 amino acids: CASSPRDRGQYEQYF. The CDR3 nucleotides read TGTGCCAGCAGCCCAAGGGACAGGGGGCAATACGAGCAGTACTTC.

This clone occurred once. The chain combines TRBV7-6 with TRBJ2-1, with 13 bases matching TRBD2. The CDR3 has 16 amino acids. Germline CDR1 SGHVS, CDR2 FNYEAQ. The V segment lost 5 bases and the J segment 7 bases; nucleotides outside the gene matches: 8. The CDR3 reads CASSPRTSGGPNEQFF. As DNA, the CDR3 is TGTGCCAGCAGCCCCAGGACTAGCGGGGGCCCTAATGAGCAGTTCTTC. The whole variable domain, remainder taken from reference TRBV7-6 and TRBJ2-1, is GAGVSQSPRYKVTKRGQDVALRCDPISGHVSLYWYRQALGQGPEFLTYFNYEAQQDKSGLPNDRFSAERPEGSISTLTIQRTEQRDSAMYRCASSPRTSGGPNEQFFGPGTRLTVL.

The table lists this clone with a few counts. V gene TRBV29-1 combines with J gene TRBJ2-1, with D possibly being TRBD2 (5 bases). The CDR3 is 16 amino acids. Trimming left V 6 bases short and J 3 bases short, with 21 bases between. Germline V gene data show CDR1 as SQVTM and CDR2 as ANQGSEA. This chain's CDR3 is CSVNNLRELIYNEQFF. Here the CDR3 DNA reads TGCAGCGTCAATAACCTACGGGAACTGATCTACAATGAGCAGTTCTTC.

This sequence joins TRBV7-8 and TRBJ2-7; TRBD2 matches at 10 bases. Germline CDR1 reads SGHVS; CDR2 reads FQNEAQ. The junction had 14 bases not matched to a gene; V was cut back by 4 bases and J by 2 bases. This CDR3 region has 18 residues. CDR3 DNA sequence: TGTGCCAGCAGCTCAGCCAGGGCACCTAGCGGGGGTGCCTACGAGCAGTACTTC. It encodes CASSSARAPSGGAYEQYF.